This entry lists 10 T cell receptor beta chains sequenced from one sample in a study of blood T cell repertoires in COVID-19. TCRdb keeps only in-frame clones here, not all; method: immunoSEQ multiplex PCR. The repertoire holds over 600,000 clones, with 90% as singletons. Input material: peripheral blood. The receptors were gathered from a woman younger than 30 with acute or convalescent COVID-19.

This clone was seen more than once but under ten times. The chain uses TRBV5-6 and TRBJ1-5, with D possibly matching TRBD1 (5 bases). Germline V gives CDR1 SGHDT, CDR2 YYEEEE. Trimming took off 1 base at V and 2 bases at J, with 10 bases between the two ends. CDR3 length: 15 residues. This chain's CDR3 is CASSLWVRGNQPQHF. CDR3 DNA sequence: TGTGCCAGCAGCTTGTGGGTCAGGGGCAATCAGCCCCAGCATTTT.

The rearrangement joins TRBV7-9 to TRBJ1-1, with D uncertain. Looked up from germline, CDR1 is SEHNR and CDR2 is FQNEAQ (reference sequence). Trimming left V 6 bases short and J 1 base short, with 12 bases between. The CDR3 totals 14 residues. This chain's CDR3 is CASRPIPGNTEAFF. The CDR3 bases are TGTGCCAGCAGACCCATTCCGGGGAACACTGAAGCTTTCTTT.

This chain links TRBV10-3 with TRBJ2-7, with a possible D match to TRBD2 (6 bases). V was shortened by 2 bases and J by 5 bases, with 13 bases between the two germline ends. The CDR3 is made up of 14 amino acids. Germline-derived CDR1 and CDR2 are ENHRY and SYGVKD. The CDR3 nucleotides are TGTGCCATCAGTGAGAGGGGACTCCGAGACGAGCAGTACTTC. Residues: CAISERGLRDEQYF.

CDR3 loop: CASSVVVDYGYTF. In DNA, the CDR3 is TGTGCCAGCAGCGTAGTGGTAGACTATGGCTACACCTTC. The chain has TRBV9 and TRBJ1-2; D unclear. The length of the CDR3 is 13 residues. Trimming shortened V by 0 bases and J by 3 bases, and 6 bases separated the two germline ends. The germline gives CDR1 SGDLS, CDR2 YYNGEE.

This chain joins TRBV2 and TRBJ2-5, with D maybe TRBD1 (6 bases). The CDR3 loop spans 15 amino acids. Germline V CDR1 and CDR2: SNHLY, FYNNEI. Between the trimmed V and J ends, which lost 1 base and 3 bases, there was a span of 12 bases. CDR3 bases: TGTGCCAGCAGTGAAGATGGACAGTTGAAAGAGACCCAGTACTTC. This encodes CASSEDGQLKETQYF.

This clone was seen once. The chain couples TRBV12-3 or TRBV12-4 to TRBJ1-2; D unresolved. The CDR3 runs 12 residues. V lost 5 bases and J 6 bases, leaving 10 bases between the germline ends. CDR3 sequence: CASSIKPHGYTF. The CDR3 DNA is TGTGCCAGCAGTATTAAGCCACATGGCTACACCTTC.

The chain has TRBV15 and TRBJ2-1, with 7 nucleotides matching TRBD1. The CDR3 sequence is 14 residues long. The germline CDR1 and CDR2 sequences are LNHNV and YYDKDF (reference sequence). V lost 3 bases and J lost 8; bases outside the gene matches: 7. The CDR3 spells CATSSHDRVYEQFF. The CDR3 DNA reads TGTGCCACCAGCAGCCATGACAGGGTCTATGAGCAGTTCTTC.

This clone came up once. The chain couples TRBV6-5 to TRBJ1-1; 7 nucleotides line up with TRBD1. This CDR3 region has 14 residues. From germline, CDR1 is MNHEY and CDR2 SVGAGI. V lost 5 bases, J lost 4 bases, and 7 bases stayed unmatched. CDR3 residues: CASSQRTGVTEAFF. The CDR3 DNA sequence: TGTGCCAGCAGTCAGAGAACAGGGGTCACTGAAGCTTTCTTT.

The CDR3 nucleotides are TGTGCCAGCAGCTCACGGCACCCAGCGGGGGGGCTCTACGAGCAGTACTTC. It encodes CASSSRHPAGGLYEQYF. The gene calls are TRBV13 and TRBJ2-7; the match to TRBD2 covers 10 bases. The germline gives CDR1 PRHDT, CDR2 FYEKMQ (reference sequence). J gave up 3 bases and V 4 bases, and 12 bases lay outside the gene matches. The CDR3 is 17 amino acids. Together with reference TRBV13 and TRBJ2-7, the CDR3 gives the full variable domain: AAGVIQSPRHLIKEKRETATLKCYPIPRHDTVYWYQQGPGQDPQFLISFYEKMQSDKGSIPDRFSAQQFSDYHSELNMSSLELGDSALYFCASSSRHPAGGLYEQYFGPGTRLTVT.

The chain carries TRBV10-3 and TRBJ1-6; possibly TRBD1 for D (6 bases). Germline CDR1 ENHRY, CDR2 SYGVKD. CDR3 length: 16 residues. Trimming removed 6 bases from V and 5 bases from J, with 17 bases in between. The CDR3 spells CAISLGGRGDNSPLHF. CDR3 DNA: TGTGCCATCAGCCTAGGGGGGAGGGGCGATAATTCACCCCTCCACTTT.